This T cell receptor beta chain was sequenced during a study of blood T cells in healthy people across ages. This clonotype was seen many times. The use of a sample-barcoded 5' primer and a J-beta primer mix characterized a second PCR of about 7 to 12 cycles. TCRdb independently ran MiXCR on the 5' RACE reads; one entry per CDR3 protein. The repertoire holds about 720,000 distinct CDR3 sequences, with just under 25% as singletons. The CDR3 is made up of 14 amino acids. Trimming at V came to 6 bases and at J to 0 bases, leaving 7 bases not matched to a gene. Germline V gene lookup returns CDR1 DFQATT and CDR2 SNEGSKA (reference sequence). These records were also assigned to another study, of T cells of mothers and their children.

The TCR comes from a boy aged 5-17 years in good health. Sequencing input: blood. The rearrangement joins TRBV20-1 to TRBJ2-7; 8 bases match TRBD1. The CDR3 is CSAQDRDSSYEQYF. Here the CDR3 DNA reads TGCAGTGCCCAGGACAGGGACAGCTCCTACGAGCAGTACTTC.